The 18 T cell receptor beta chains listed next were all sequenced from one sample in a study of cytomegalovirus exposure and HLA in healthy donors listed by TCRdb under 2017. The library came from the immunoSEQ multiplex PCR assay. For the multiplex PCR, a mixture combining 60 forward primers for TCR Vbeta segments and 13 reverse primers for TCR Jbeta segments was used. In its TCRdb copy, this immuneACCESS table keeps in-frame sequences only and misses some clones. Where compared with another copy, unresolved V genes explain less than half of these, and the others have no known cause. The sample yields about 150,000 clones; roughly 78% were counted once. The ten largest clones capture around 3% of the sample. Sequencing used PBMCs. The receptors here all came from a man aged 35 to 55 in good health and CMV-seropositive.

The chain couples TRBV2 to TRBJ2-1; TRBD2 aligns across 13 bases. Germline CDR1 and CDR2: SNHLY and FYNNEI. The CDR3 runs 13 residues. The V and J ends lost 8 bases and 6 bases, in that order; junction bases with no gene match: 1. CDR3 region: CASGLAGVNEQFF. CDR3 DNA: TGTGCCAGCGGACTAGCGGGAGTCAATGAGCAGTTCTTC.

This chain connects TRBV5-6 to TRBJ2-3; tentatively, D is TRBD2 (6 bases). V lost 3 bases and J lost 8, with 10 bases in between. The CDR3 length is 12 residues. Germline CDR1 is SGHDT and CDR2 is YYEEEE. In DNA, the CDR3 is TGTGCCAGCAGCTCAACAGCGGGTACGCAGTATTTT. Translating it yields CASSSTAGTQYF.

The CDR3 is CASLGGGGVRSYEQYF. For the CDR3, the DNA is TGTGCCAGCTTAGGGGGTGGGGGAGTGAGGTCCTACGAGCAGTACTTC. The chain employs TRBV2 and TRBJ2-7; maybe TRBD1 (6 bases). The CDR3 loop spans 16 amino acids. Per germline, CDR1 SNHLY and CDR2 FYNNEI. V was cut by 8 bases and J by 1 base, with 21 bases left in between. Full variable domain (missing parts from reference TRBV2 and TRBJ2-7): EPEVTQTPSHQVTQMGQEVILRCVPISNHLYFYWYRQILGQKVEFLVSFYNNEISEKSEIFDDQFSVERPDGSNFTLKIRSTKLEDSAMYFCASLGGGGVRSYEQYFGPGTRLTVT.

This clone was counted once. V gene TRBV2 combines with J gene TRBJ2-1; TRBD2 matches 7 bases. The CDR3 spans 17 residues. CDR1 SNHLY and CDR2 FYNNEI come from the germline V gene. V was clipped by 3 bases and J by 3 bases; unmatched bases: 11. CDR3 in amino acids: CASSDPGAGLGYNEQFF. The CDR3 DNA is TGTGCCAGCAGTGACCCCGGGGCAGGACTAGGCTACAATGAGCAGTTCTTC. Together with reference TRBV2 and TRBJ2-1, the CDR3 gives the full variable domain: EPEVTQTPSHQVTQMGQEVILRCVPISNHLYFYWYRQILGQKVEFLVSFYNNEISEKSEIFDDQFSVERPDGSNFTLKIRSTKLEDSAMYFCASSDPGAGLGYNEQFFGPGTRLTVL.

This chain links TRBV1 with TRBJ1-3. TRBV1 is listed as a pseudogene. CDR3 size: 16 residues. The chain's CDR3 is CTSSLSGVKAGNTIYF. DNA of the CDR3: TGCACCAGCAGCCTGTCGGGGGTTAAGGCTGGAAACACCATATATTTT.

The chain combines TRBV27 with TRBJ2-1; D remains ambiguous. Germline loops: CDR1 MNHEY, CDR2 SMNVEV (reference sequence). The CDR3 is 15 residues long. V was trimmed by 4 bases and J by 0 bases, leaving 10 bases between them. The CDR3 sequence: CASSSTESSYNEQFF. The CDR3 nucleotides read TGTGCCAGCAGTTCAACGGAGAGCTCCTACAATGAGCAGTTCTTC.

V gene TRBV28 combines with J gene TRBJ2-7; 15 nucleotides align to TRBD2. This CDR3 comprises 15 residues. CDR1 is MDHEN and CDR2 is SYDVKM in the germline V gene. Losses at the gene ends were 5 bases for V and 6 bases for J; bases not matched to a gene: 5. In nucleotides, the CDR3 is TGTGCCAGCAGTCCCCGGACTAGCGGGAGGGGCGAGCAGTACTTC. Encoded protein: CASSPRTSGRGEQYF.

The V gene is TRBV18, the J gene TRBJ1-1, with unresolved D. The CDR3 runs to 12 residues. V was pared by 5 bases and J by 7 bases, with 11 bases between. CDR1 KGHSH and CDR2 LQKENI come from the germline V gene. CDR3 nucleotides: TGTGCCAGCTCAGCTCTGGTAGATGAAGCTTTCTTT. This gives the protein CASSALVDEAFF.

The chain links TRBV28 to TRBJ2-7; D is uncertain. CDR3 length: 13 amino acids. The germline V gene has CDR1 MDHEN and CDR2 SYDVKM. V was clipped by 10 bases and J by 2 bases, with 15 bases between them. The CDR3 sequence: CATVLPGTYEQYF. Written as DNA, the CDR3 is TGTGCCACCGTCCTCCCCGGTACCTACGAGCAGTACTTC.

The chain's CDR3 is CASSYPEVYADTQYF. In nucleotides, the CDR3 is TGTGCCAGCAGCTACCCGGAGGTTTATGCAGATACGCAGTATTTT. V and J are TRBV5-6 and TRBJ2-3; TRBD2 is a possible D gene (5 bases). Per germline, CDR1 SGHDT and CDR2 YYEEEE. V lost 3 bases and J 4 bases, leaving 15 bases between the germline ends. This CDR3 is built from 15 residues.

The J gene is TRBJ2-7, the V gene TRBV7-3; tentatively, D is TRBD1 (6 bases). Trimming took 6 bases from V and 7 from J, leaving 16 bases between them. Per the germline V gene, CDR1 is SGHTA and CDR2 is FQGTGA. This CDR3 is 13 amino acids long. The CDR3 DNA follows: TGTGCCAGCAGTCGGACAGCTGAAACGGAGCAGTACTTC. It specifies CASSRTAETEQYF. The entire variable domain, with the rest obtained from reference TRBV7-3 and TRBJ2-7, is as follows: GAGVSQTPSNKVTEKGKYVELRCDPISGHTALYWYRQSLGQGPEFLIYFQGTGAADDSGLPNDRFFAVRPEGSVSTLKIQRTERGDSAVYLCASSRTAETEQYFGPGTRLTVT.

J is TRBJ1-1 and V is TRBV28; 8 nucleotides match TRBD1. The germline V gene has CDR1 MDHEN and CDR2 SYDVKM. The CDR3 sequence is 17 residues long. Germline trimming cut 0 bases from V and 0 bases from J; bases unmatched to any gene: 6. The CDR3: CASSLWGTGLMNTEAFF. The CDR3 nucleotides are TGTGCCAGCAGTTTATGGGGGACAGGATTAATGAACACTGAAGCTTTCTTT. Looking up the rest from reference TRBV28 and TRBJ1-1 gives the full variable domain: DVKVTQSSRYLVKRTGEKVFLECVQDMDHENMFWYRQDPGLGLRLIYFSYDVKMKEKGDIPEGYSVSREKKERFSLILESASTNQTSMYLCASSLWGTGLMNTEAFFGQGTRLTVV.

This chain joins TRBV6-5 and TRBJ2-7; D not resolved. This CDR3 contains 14 residues. Per the germline V gene, CDR1 is MNHEY and CDR2 is SVGAGI. V lost 6 bases and J lost 0, with 12 bases in between. DNA for the CDR3: TGTGCCAGCAGGAGGCTTCGAAGCTCCTACGAGCAGTACTTC. This codes for CASRRLRSSYEQYF.

The chain employs TRBV4-3 and TRBJ2-3; 10 bases are a match to TRBD2. Germline CDR1 reads LGHNA; CDR2 reads YSLEER. With V trimmed by 0 bases and J by 4 bases, 13 bases remained unmatched. CDR3 length: 19 amino acids. The CDR3 sequence is CASSQEPPSGGGVADTQYF. CDR3 DNA sequence: TGCGCCAGCAGCCAAGAACCTCCTAGCGGGGGAGGAGTGGCAGATACGCAGTATTTT.

This chain connects TRBV7-3 to TRBJ2-1; tentative D call: TRBD2 (5 bases). The CDR3 is 17 amino acids. Germline values: CDR1 SGHTA, CDR2 FQGTGA. The V and J ends lost 1 base and 0 bases respectively, with 13 bases between them. The CDR3 is CASSLRPEVTSYNEQFF. DNA for the CDR3: TGTGCCAGCAGCTTAAGGCCGGAGGTAACCTCCTACAATGAGCAGTTCTTC.

As DNA, the CDR3 is TGTGCCAGCAGCTTGGAGGGACAGCCCCAGAGGGAGCAGTACTTC. This gives the protein CASSLEGQPQREQYF. The chain employs TRBV5-5 and TRBJ2-7; TRBD1 aligns across 7 bases. In germline, CDR1 is SGHKS, CDR2 YYEKEE (reference sequence). The CDR3 consists of 15 residues. V was clipped by 0 bases and J by 7 bases; unmatched bases: 10.

The chain combines TRBV7-2 with TRBJ2-7, with 7 bases matching TRBD1. Losses at the gene ends were 1 base for V and 6 bases for J; bases not matched to a gene: 6. Germline V lookup: CDR1 SGHTA, CDR2 FQGNSA. The length of the CDR3 is 14 residues. The CDR3 region is CASSLGGGPSEQYF. The CDR3 nucleotides read TGTGCCAGCAGCTTAGGAGGGGGCCCCTCCGAGCAGTACTTC.

V and J are TRBV29-1 and TRBJ1-1; 9 nucleotides line up with TRBD1. Unmatched junction bases numbered 11, after V lost 6 bases and J lost 3 bases. There are 15 residues in the CDR3. Germline loops: CDR1 SQVTM, CDR2 ANQGSEA. For the CDR3, the DNA is TGCAGCGTACAGGGGGCTACCGGGTGGGACACTGAAGCTTTCTTT. Amino acids: CSVQGATGWDTEAFF. The full variable domain, with the rest looked up from reference TRBV29-1 and TRBJ1-1, is SAVISQKPSRDICQRGTSLTIQCQVDSQVTMMFWYRQQPGQSLTLIATANQGSEATYESGFVIDKFPISRPNLTFSTLTVSNMSPEDSSIYLCSVQGATGWDTEAFFGQGTRLTVV.